Below, 9 T cell receptor beta chains from the same sample are listed, as sequenced in a study of control samples from healthy donors and cancer patients. TCRdb's copy holds only in-frame clones and misses some; the assay was immunoSEQ multiplex PCR. The sample totals roughly 200,000 clones; its top ten clones hold more than 2%. Sequencing was done on a sample of blood. All receptors come from a woman in her 30s in good health.

The rearrangement joins TRBV10-3 to TRBJ1-5; TRBD1 aligns across 7 bases. The CDR3 consists of 15 residues. V was pared by 8 bases and J by 0 bases, with 7 bases of the junction left unmatched. Germline values: CDR1 ENHRY, CDR2 SYGVKD. The CDR3 protein is CAIPSRGGSNQPQHF. The CDR3 nucleotides are TGTGCCATCCCTAGCAGGGGGGGTAGCAATCAGCCCCAGCATTTT.

V usage is TRBV19 and J usage is TRBJ2-3; D might be TRBD1 (6 bases). The CDR3 runs to 14 residues. V shed 9 bases and J shed 2 bases, with 15 bases lying between them. The germline V gene has CDR1 LNHDA and CDR2 SQIVND (reference sequence). The CDR3 is CASGTGPYTDTQYF. CDR3 nucleotides: TGTGCCAGCGGAACAGGGCCCTACACAGATACGCAGTATTTT.

The rearrangement uses TRBV28 and TRBJ1-2; perhaps TRBD1 as D (5 bases). Trimming stripped 11 bases from V and 4 bases from J, with 14 bases between. This CDR3 contains 12 residues. Germline CDR1 is MDHEN and CDR2 is SYDVKM. The CDR3 sequence: CAGTSGGYGYTF. For the CDR3, the DNA is TGTGCCGGGACGTCAGGTGGCTATGGCTACACCTTC.

V is TRBV5-5 and J is TRBJ1-2; no firm D call. Trimming left V 0 bases short and J 4 bases short, with 10 bases between. The CDR3 sequence is 14 residues long. Germline-derived CDR1 and CDR2 are SGHKS and YYEKEE (reference sequence). CDR3 coding DNA: TGTGCCAGCAGCTTGGGAGGAGAGGGCTATGGCTACACCTTC. It is translated as CASSLGGEGYGYTF.

The chain combines TRBV6-2 or TRBV6-3 with TRBJ2-7; 8 bases match TRBD1. The CDR3 loop spans 15 amino acids. Losses at the gene ends were 4 bases for V and 0 bases for J; bases not matched to a gene: 5. The germline gives CDR1 MNHEY, CDR2 SVGEGT. CDR3 loop: CASSSAGTGSYEQYF. CDR3 nucleotide sequence: TGTGCCAGCAGTTCAGCCGGGACAGGCTCCTACGAGCAGTACTTC.

The rearrangement links TRBV2 to TRBJ1-5, with D possibly being TRBD1 (6 bases). The CDR3 sequence is 15 residues long. The V end lost 6 bases, the J end lost 4 bases, and 16 bases lay between the germline ends. The V gene's germline CDR1 is SNHLY and CDR2 FYNNEI. The CDR3 is CASSGGRQGNQPQHF. DNA of the CDR3: TGTGCCAGCAGCGGGGGCAGGCAAGGAAATCAGCCCCAGCATTTT.

The chain is built from TRBV6-2 or TRBV6-3 and TRBJ2-7; D not certain. The germline V gene has CDR1 MNHEY and CDR2 SVGEGT. V shed 5 bases and J shed 2 bases, with 10 bases lying between them. This CDR3 has 13 residues. The chain's CDR3 is CASSVRRTYEQYF. Here the CDR3 DNA reads TGTGCCAGCAGTGTACGGCGAACCTACGAGCAGTACTTC.

The CDR3: CASSYRQGEKLFF. CDR3 DNA sequence: TGTGCCAGCAGCTATCGACAGGGGGAAAAACTGTTTTTT. The chain employs TRBV3-1 (or the pseudogene TRBV3-2) and TRBJ1-4; the match to TRBD1 covers 8 bases. The CDR3 runs 13 residues. Germline CDR1 and CDR2: LGHDT and YNNKEL (reference sequence). With 5 bases clipped from V and 8 bases from J, the junction kept 4 bases outside the gene matches.

The rearrangement joins TRBV7-2 to TRBJ2-3, with D possibly being TRBD1 (5 bases). V was trimmed by 4 bases and J by 4 bases, leaving 12 bases between them. Per the germline V gene, CDR1 is SGHTA and CDR2 is FQGNSA. The CDR3 is made up of 14 amino acids. In DNA, the CDR3 is TGTGCCAGCAGCTCCCAGGGTCACGCAGATACGCAGTATTTT. The encoded protein is CASSSQGHADTQYF.